This TCR beta chain was obtained from a study of OX40 agonist ivuxolimab in advanced cancers. This CDR3 is 15 amino acids long. Germline V gives CDR1 SNHLY, CDR2 FYNNEI. Comment on this clone: The junction does not match germline at one end; this may be a read error.

The protocol was immunoSEQ multiplex PCR, while the TCRdb copy is restricted to in-frame clones and leaves out a portion. This table holds 60,000 to 65,000 clones, around 89% found once. This specimen consisted of CD4+ or CD8+ T cells sorted from blood, obtained in a trial of the OX40 agonist ivuxolimab. The clonotype was recovered from an adult with an advanced solid tumor such as melanoma, head and neck, liver or kidney cancer. The chain is built from TRBV2 and TRBJ1-5; D possibly corresponds to TRBD1 (6 bases). Written as DNA, the CDR3 is TGTGCCAGCAGTGCTTCGGCCGGGGGCAACCAGCCCCAGCATTTT. This encodes CASSASAGGNQPQHF. The full variable domain, rest sourced from reference TRBV2 and TRBJ1-5, is EPEVTQTPSHQVTQMGQEVILRCVPISNHLYFYWYRQILGQKVEFLVSFYNNEISEKSEIFDDQFSVERPDGSNFTLKIRSTKLEDSAMYFCASSASAGGNQPQHFGDGTRLSIL.